These T cell receptor beta chains were read from a single sample in a study of T cells in Graves' hyperthyroidism and ophthalmopathy. One entry per CDR3 protein results from TCRdb running MiXCR on the multiplex PCR reads. The sample gives 700,000 or so distinct CDR3 sequences, less than 20% of which show up once; roughly 8% is in the top ten. Material: blood. Receptors were obtained from a man younger than 30 with Graves' hyperthyroidism. CDR3s include the opening cysteine and the closing phenylalanine or tryptophan. The order of the fields is clone size, D gene, V gene, J gene, CDR3 protein, CDR3 DNA. A D gene is named only where the DNA matches it firmly. Clone size is shown for a subset of rows, as once, few, many or a class of expanded clone.

clone size: many
D gene: .
V gene: TRBV30
J gene: TRBJ1-1
CDR3 protein: CAWSGRDTEAFF
CDR3 DNA: TGTGCCTGGAGTGGCAGGGACACTGAAGCTTTCTTT

clone size: many
D gene: TRBD1
V gene: TRBV2
J gene: TRBJ1-1
CDR3 protein: CASRARTGTNTEAFF
CDR3 DNA: TGTGCCAGCAGAGCAAGGACAGGGACGAACACTGAAGCTTTCTTT

clone size: .
D gene: .
V gene: TRBV24-1
J gene: TRBJ2-3
CDR3 protein: CATSDASTATDTQYF
CDR3 DNA: TGTGCCACCAGTGATGCGTCGACAGCTACAGATACGCAGTATTTT

clone size: many
D gene: .
V gene: TRBV11-2
J gene: TRBJ2-1
CDR3 protein: CASSLRVSTYNEQFF
CDR3 DNA: TGTGCCAGCAGCCTCCGGGTTTCTACCTACAATGAGCAGTTCTTC

clone size: few
D gene: TRBD1
V gene: TRBV9
J gene: TRBJ2-7
CDR3 protein: CASSVGSWTPGQGFYEQYF
CDR3 DNA: TGTGCCAGCAGCGTAGGCTCCTGGACCCCGGGACAGGGATTCTACGAGCAGTACTTC

clone size: .
D gene: .
V gene: TRBV20-1
J gene: TRBJ2-3
CDR3 protein: CSASNQADTQYF
CDR3 DNA: TGCAGTGCTTCGAACCAGGCAGATACGCAGTATTTT

clone size: many
D gene: TRBD2
V gene: TRBV6-1
J gene: TRBJ2-5
CDR3 protein: CASSLREGRETQYF
CDR3 DNA: TGTGCCAGCAGTTTGCGGGAGGGCCGGGAGACCCAGTACTTC

clone size: .
D gene: .
V gene: TRBV7-9
J gene: TRBJ1-2
CDR3 protein: CASSLAPGQIYGYTF
CDR3 DNA: TGTGCCAGCAGCTTAGCGCCCGGACAGATATATGGCTACACCTTC

clone size: few
D gene: .
V gene: TRBV28
J gene: TRBJ2-7
CDR3 protein: CASSLGEASSYEQYF
CDR3 DNA: TGTGCCAGCAGTTTGGGCGAGGCCAGCTCCTACGAGCAGTACTTC

clone size: few
D gene: TRBD2
V gene: TRBV27
J gene: TRBJ2-3
CDR3 protein: CASSSLAAFGNTQYF
CDR3 DNA: TGTGCCAGCAGTTCCCTAGCGGCCTTCGGGAATACGCAGTATTTT

clone size: .
D gene: .
V gene: TRBV6-1
J gene: TRBJ1-4
CDR3 protein: CASSGRGLNEKLFF
CDR3 DNA: TGTGCCAGCAGTGGCCGGGGACTTAATGAAAAACTGTTTTTT

clone size: few
D gene: .
V gene: TRBV6-1
J gene: TRBJ2-1
CDR3 protein: CASSPLLVGEYNEQFF
CDR3 DNA: TGTGCCAGCAGTCCCTTACTAGTGGGGGAGTACAATGAGCAGTTCTTC

clone size: .
D gene: .
V gene: TRBV28
J gene: TRBJ2-2
CDR3 protein: CASISWTANTGELFF
CDR3 DNA: TGTGCCAGCATCTCCTGGACAGCGAACACCGGGGAGCTGTTTTTT

clone size: .
D gene: .
V gene: TRBV28
J gene: TRBJ1-4
CDR3 protein: CASRGGAANEKLFF
CDR3 DNA: TGTGCCAGCAGGGGGGGGGCGGCTAATGAAAAACTGTTTTTT

clone size: .
D gene: .
V gene: TRBV7-3
J gene: TRBJ2-3
CDR3 protein: CASTTGNPTDTQYF
CDR3 DNA: TGTGCCAGTACCACAGGGAATCCCACAGATACGCAGTATTTT